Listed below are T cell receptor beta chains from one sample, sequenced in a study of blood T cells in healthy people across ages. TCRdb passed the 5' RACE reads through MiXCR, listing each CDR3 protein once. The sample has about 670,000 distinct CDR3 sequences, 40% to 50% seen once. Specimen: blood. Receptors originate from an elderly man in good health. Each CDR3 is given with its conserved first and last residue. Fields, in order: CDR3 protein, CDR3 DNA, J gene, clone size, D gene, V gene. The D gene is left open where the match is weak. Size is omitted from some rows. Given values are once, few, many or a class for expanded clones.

CDR3aa: CASSEGNRIYSPLHF; CDR3nt: TGTGCCAGCAGTGAAGGGAACAGAATTTATTCACCCCTCCACTTT; j_gene: TRBJ1-6; abundance: .; d_gene: .; v_gene: TRBV2
CDR3aa: CASSHPLSGGQETQYF; CDR3nt: TGTGCCAGCAGCCATCCCCTTAGCGGGGGCCAAGAGACCCAGTACTTC; j_gene: TRBJ2-5; abundance: many; d_gene: TRBD2; v_gene: TRBV7-2
CDR3aa: CASRAGGQGRFTEAFF; CDR3nt: TGTGCCAGCAGGGCGGGGGGACAGGGAAGGTTCACTGAAGCTTTCTTT; j_gene: TRBJ1-1; abundance: .; d_gene: TRBD1; v_gene: TRBV7-2
CDR3aa: CASSGPQGADYGYTF; CDR3nt: TGTGCCAGCAGTGGACCACAGGGGGCGGACTATGGCTACACCTTC; j_gene: TRBJ1-2; abundance: .; d_gene: TRBD1; v_gene: TRBV6-6
CDR3aa: CASSLGGQGRSYEQYF; CDR3nt: TGTGCCAGCAGCTTAGGGGGCCAGGGAAGGTCCTACGAGCAGTACTTC; j_gene: TRBJ2-7; abundance: few; d_gene: .; v_gene: TRBV7-2
CDR3aa: CSASDLQEKGYGYTF; CDR3nt: TGCAGTGCTAGTGACTTACAGGAAAAGGGCTATGGCTACACCTTC; j_gene: TRBJ1-2; abundance: .; d_gene: .; v_gene: TRBV20-1
CDR3aa: CASRVTANYGYTF; CDR3nt: TGTGCCAGCAGGGTTACTGCGAACTATGGCTACACCTTC; j_gene: TRBJ1-2; abundance: few; d_gene: .; v_gene: TRBV6-6
CDR3aa: CASTPGTRSGTQYF; CDR3nt: TGTGCCAGCACCCCCGGGACTAGAAGCGGTACGCAGTATTTT; j_gene: TRBJ2-3; abundance: few; d_gene: TRBD2; v_gene: TRBV6-1
CDR3aa: CASSYPGQYEQYF; CDR3nt: TGTGCCAGCAGCTACCCCGGACAGTACGAGCAGTACTTC; j_gene: TRBJ2-7; abundance: .; d_gene: .; v_gene: TRBV11-2
CDR3aa: CSGRERGFEQFF; CDR3nt: TGCAGCGGGAGGGAGAGAGGGTTTGAGCAGTTCTTC; j_gene: TRBJ2-1; abundance: few; d_gene: .; v_gene: TRBV29-1
CDR3aa: CASSEALGGSNEQYF; CDR3nt: TGTGCCAGCAGTGAAGCGCTTGGGGGTTCTAACGAGCAGTACTTC; j_gene: TRBJ2-7; abundance: few; d_gene: .; v_gene: TRBV6-1
CDR3aa: CASSLLGQPGLNEQFF; CDR3nt: TGTGCCAGCAGTTTGTTGGGCCAACCAGGGTTAAATGAGCAGTTCTTC; j_gene: TRBJ2-1; abundance: .; d_gene: .; v_gene: TRBV27
CDR3aa: CASKRGWETQYF; CDR3nt: TGTGCCAGCAAAAGGGGTTGGGAGACCCAGTACTTC; j_gene: TRBJ2-5; abundance: .; d_gene: .; v_gene: TRBV2
CDR3aa: CSARRALDYNEQFF; CDR3nt: TGCAGTGCTAGAAGGGCCCTAGATTACAATGAGCAGTTCTTC; j_gene: TRBJ2-1; abundance: few; d_gene: .; v_gene: TRBV20-1
CDR3aa: CASSQDRTSGPQKQYF; CDR3nt: TGCGCCAGCAGCCAAGACCGGACTAGCGGGCCCCAGAAGCAGTACTTC; j_gene: TRBJ2-7; abundance: many; d_gene: TRBD2; v_gene: TRBV4-3
CDR3aa: CASSLGTVWTTDTQYF; CDR3nt: TGTGCCAGCAGTTTAGGGACAGTTTGGACCACAGATACGCAGTATTTT; j_gene: TRBJ2-3; abundance: .; d_gene: .; v_gene: TRBV12-3/TRBV12-4
CDR3aa: CASSYQGSTEAFF; CDR3nt: TGTGCCAGCAGTTACCAGGGAAGCACTGAAGCTTTCTTT; j_gene: TRBJ1-1; abundance: few; d_gene: .; v_gene: TRBV6-5
CDR3aa: CASASGGSYNEQFF; CDR3nt: TGTGCCAGCGCCTCAGGGGGCTCCTACAATGAGCAGTTCTTC; j_gene: TRBJ2-1; abundance: few; d_gene: TRBD1; v_gene: TRBV7-2
CDR3aa: CSASWPDRGWETQYF; CDR3nt: TGCAGTGCTAGTTGGCCCGACAGGGGGTGGGAGACCCAGTACTTC; j_gene: TRBJ2-5; abundance: .; d_gene: TRBD1; v_gene: TRBV20-1
CDR3aa: CASSVLMGGTDTQYF; CDR3nt: TGTGCCAGCAGCGTGCTGATGGGTGGCACAGATACGCAGTATTTT; j_gene: TRBJ2-3; abundance: few; d_gene: .; v_gene: TRBV9
CDR3aa: CASSSTRGAGDTQYF; CDR3nt: TGTGCCAGCAGTTCTACCCGGGGAGCCGGCGATACGCAGTATTTT; j_gene: TRBJ2-3; abundance: .; d_gene: .; v_gene: TRBV6-6
CDR3aa: CASSSGTGTETQYF; CDR3nt: TGCGCCAGCAGCTCCGGGACAGGGACAGAGACCCAGTACTTC; j_gene: TRBJ2-5; abundance: .; d_gene: TRBD1; v_gene: TRBV5-1
CDR3aa: CASSQVQLGGRAPDTQYF; CDR3nt: TGTGCCAGCAGCCAAGTGCAATTAGGCGGGAGGGCCCCCGATACGCAGTATTTT; j_gene: TRBJ2-3; abundance: few; d_gene: TRBD2; v_gene: TRBV4-2
CDR3aa: CRGGSGSKNIQYF; CDR3nt: TGCAGAGGGGGTTCCGGGTCCAAAAACATTCAGTACTTC; j_gene: TRBJ2-4; abundance: .; d_gene: .; v_gene: TRBV20-1
CDR3aa: CASSPQGLLNYGYTF; CDR3nt: TGTGCCAGCAGCCCACAGGGACTCCTCAACTATGGCTACACCTTC; j_gene: TRBJ1-2; abundance: few; d_gene: .; v_gene: TRBV27
CDR3aa: CASSLYGGAAYEQYF; CDR3nt: TGTGCCAGCAGTTTATATGGGGGGGCGGCCTACGAGCAGTACTTC; j_gene: TRBJ2-7; abundance: .; d_gene: .; v_gene: TRBV12-3/TRBV12-4
CDR3aa: CASSQGSGDYTF; CDR3nt: TGTGCCAGCTCTCAGGGCTCGGGAGACTACACCTTC; j_gene: TRBJ1-2; abundance: many; d_gene: .; v_gene: TRBV6-5
CDR3aa: CASSTSGRTTTGELFF; CDR3nt: TGTGCCAGCAGCACTAGCGGGAGAACGACGACCGGGGAGCTGTTTTTT; j_gene: TRBJ2-2; abundance: few; d_gene: TRBD2; v_gene: TRBV7-3
CDR3aa: CASSTKLMTAGDTQYF; CDR3nt: TGTGCCAGCAGTACAAAACTTATGACTGCGGGTGATACGCAGTATTTT; j_gene: TRBJ2-3; abundance: few; d_gene: .; v_gene: TRBV21-1
CDR3aa: CSAGRRYTEAFF; CDR3nt: TGCAGTGCTGGACGGCGGTACACTGAAGCTTTCTTT; j_gene: TRBJ1-1; abundance: .; d_gene: .; v_gene: TRBV20-1
CDR3aa: CSAPGGVPWGYTF; CDR3nt: TGCAGTGCCCCCGGGGGAGTGCCTTGGGGCTACACCTTC; j_gene: TRBJ1-2; abundance: few; d_gene: .; v_gene: TRBV20-1
CDR3aa: CASSHYSGVVNTEAFF; CDR3nt: TGTGCCAGCAGCCACTACTCTGGGGTTGTGAACACTGAAGCTTTCTTT; j_gene: TRBJ1-1; abundance: .; d_gene: .; v_gene: TRBV14
CDR3aa: CASRQDRGTDTQYF; CDR3nt: TGTGCCAGCAGACAGGACAGGGGCACAGATACGCAGTATTTT; j_gene: TRBJ2-3; abundance: .; d_gene: TRBD1; v_gene: TRBV7-2
CDR3aa: CASSYSKLVGQGGNEQFF; CDR3nt: TGTGCCAGCAGTTACTCGAAGTTAGTGGGACAGGGTGGCAATGAGCAGTTCTTC; j_gene: TRBJ2-1; abundance: few; d_gene: TRBD1; v_gene: TRBV6-2/TRBV6-3
CDR3aa: CASSRQGGLVSEQYF; CDR3nt: TGTGCCAGCAGTCGACAGGGAGGTTTAGTGAGCGAGCAGTACTTC; j_gene: TRBJ2-7; abundance: .; d_gene: .; v_gene: TRBV2
CDR3aa: CASSYSPRLAEREQYF; CDR3nt: TGTGCCAGCAGTTATTCCCCCCGACTAGCGGAACGCGAGCAGTACTTC; j_gene: TRBJ2-7; abundance: .; d_gene: TRBD2; v_gene: TRBV6-2/TRBV6-3
CDR3aa: CSAPQGAVETQYF; CDR3nt: TGCAGTGCCCCCCAGGGGGCGGTGGAGACCCAGTACTTC; j_gene: TRBJ2-5; abundance: few; d_gene: TRBD1; v_gene: TRBV20-1
CDR3aa: CASSLEVRGPNSGANVLTF; CDR3nt: TGCGCCAGCAGCTTGGAGGTCAGGGGGCCCAACTCTGGGGCCAACGTCCTGACTTTC; j_gene: TRBJ2-6; abundance: once; d_gene: TRBD1; v_gene: TRBV5-1
CDR3aa: CASSPRLGISYYEQYF; CDR3nt: TGTGCCAGCAGCCCCCGATTAGGGATAAGCTACTACGAGCAGTACTTC; j_gene: TRBJ2-7; abundance: .; d_gene: .; v_gene: TRBV3-1
CDR3aa: CASNQDRDTNEQYF; CDR3nt: TGTGCCAGCAACCAAGATAGAGACACCAATGAGCAGTACTTC; j_gene: TRBJ2-5; abundance: .; d_gene: .; v_gene: TRBV4-2
CDR3aa: CASAKRTESYEQYF; CDR3nt: TGTGCCAGCGCCAAAAGGACGGAGTCCTACGAGCAGTACTTC; j_gene: TRBJ2-7; abundance: .; d_gene: .; v_gene: TRBV7-2
CDR3aa: CSARGPVEGRSYEQYF; CDR3nt: TGCAGTGCTAGGGGTCCGGTAGAGGGTCGTAGCTACGAGCAGTACTTC; j_gene: TRBJ2-7; abundance: .; d_gene: .; v_gene: TRBV20-1